These 30 T cell receptor beta chains originate from one sample sequenced in a study of neurological immune-mediated disorders. TCRdb re-called the 5' RACE reads with MiXCR, one entry per CDR3 protein. The sample has tens of thousands of distinct CDR3 sequences; more than 3% are singletons. Time point: longitudinal time-point 1 (baseline). The sample consisted of PBMCs. The receptors were sampled from a woman aged 55-70 years with multiple sclerosis.

This clonotype was recorded at least ten times. The gene calls are TRBV15 and TRBJ2-7; either TRBD1 or TRBD2 may fit D (5 bases each). The CDR3 totals 14 residues. The ends were cut back, 1 base at V and 2 bases at J, with 9 bases in the middle. Per germline, CDR1 LNHNV and CDR2 YYDKDF (reference sequence). The CDR3 coding sequence is TGTGCCACCAGCAGAGCCGGGACCCCCTACGAGCAGTACTTC. Translation: CATSRAGTPYEQYF.

This clonotype was seen ten or more times. V is TRBV20-1 and J is TRBJ1-2; weak D call: TRBD1 (5 bases). The CDR3 has 13 residues. Deletions cut 1 base from V and 4 bases from J, with 10 bases between. In germline, CDR1 is DFQATT, CDR2 SNEGSKA (reference sequence). The CDR3 bases are TGCAGTGCTAGAGGCAGCAGGGTCTATGGCTACACCTTC. Protein sequence: CSARGSRVYGYTF.

This clonotype was recorded many times. The rearrangement links TRBV20-1 to TRBJ2-5; 11 nucleotides line up with TRBD2. Germline V CDR1 and CDR2: DFQATT, SNEGSKA (reference sequence). Trimming removed 3 bases from V and 1 base from J; junction bases left unmatched: 1. This CDR3 contains 14 residues. CDR3 nucleotides: TGCAGTGCTAGGGGACTAGCGGCCCAAGAGACCCAGTACTTC. This translates into CSARGLAAQETQYF.

This clonotype was detected ten times or more. The chain uses TRBV7-2 and TRBJ1-3; 11 positions agree with TRBD1. Germline V gene sequence: CDR1 SGHTA, CDR2 FQGNSA. The V gene end was trimmed by 5 bases and the J gene end by 10 bases; junction bases not matched to a gene: 4. The CDR3 runs 13 residues. The CDR3 DNA follows: TGTGCCAGCAGCCAAGGACAGGGGGCGACCATATATTTT. Protein product: CASSQGQGATIYF.

In this sample, this clonotype turned up many times. This chain uses TRBV18 with TRBJ2-1; possible D gene TRBD1, 5 bases. Germline-derived CDR1 and CDR2 are KGHSH and LQKENI. Trimming took 3 bases from V and 12 from J, leaving 12 bases between them. The CDR3 loop spans 12 amino acids. The CDR3 DNA follows: TGTGCCAGCTCACCTAACCAGGGCTCGCAGTTCTTC. It codes for CASSPNQGSQFF.

This clonotype was observed a few times. This chain joins TRBV29-1 and TRBJ2-5; the D is unclear. The CDR3 contains 13 residues. Looked up from germline, CDR1 is SQVTM and CDR2 is ANQGSEA. The V end was cut by 0 bases, the J end by 5 bases, with 10 bases between. CDR3 sequence: CSVEDKGRETQYF. The CDR3 DNA reads as TGCAGCGTTGAAGATAAAGGACGGGAGACCCAGTACTTC.

This clonotype came up many times. A read error may account for a junction end that differs from germline. This chain uses TRBV7-2 with TRBJ2-1, with 9 bases fitting TRBD2. CDR1 and CDR2 from the germline V gene are SGHTA and FQGNSA. The length of the CDR3 is 14 residues. The DNA of the CDR3 is TGTGCCAGCAGCCTAGCGGGAACCTACAATGAGCAGTTCTTC. Amino acids: CASSLAGTYNEQFF.

The rearrangement uses TRBV20-1 and TRBJ1-4, with no clear D. The CDR3 spans 18 residues. In germline, CDR1 is DFQATT, CDR2 SNEGSKA (reference sequence). The ends were cut back, 0 bases at V and 0 bases at J, with 17 bases in the middle. The DNA of the CDR3 is TGCAGTGCTAGAGATCTCGGAACAGCATTTGCAACTAATGAAAAACTGTTTTTT. Its protein product is CSARDLGTAFATNEKLFF.

Many counts were recorded for this clonotype. The gene calls are TRBV5-1 and TRBJ1-6, with unresolved D. Between the trimmed V and J ends, which lost 4 bases and 4 bases, there was a span of 9 bases. Germline loops: CDR1 SGHRS, CDR2 YFSETQ. This CDR3 comprises 14 residues. The CDR3 nucleotides read TGCGCCAGCAGCCTGGGCCTTTATAATTCACCCCTCCACTTT. Translated, it gives CASSLGLYNSPLHF.

This clonotype was recorded at least ten times. The chain uses TRBV28 and TRBJ1-2; D not resolved. V lost 6 bases and J lost 1, with 18 bases in between. Germline V gene sequence: CDR1 MDHEN, CDR2 SYDVKM. This CDR3 comprises 16 residues. The CDR3 bases are TGTGCCAGCAGCCCTACCCCACGCAGGTTTAACTATGGCTACACCTTC. Encoded protein: CASSPTPRRFNYGYTF.

This clonotype has ten or more counts. DNA of the CDR3: TGCGCCAGCAGCCGCCTCCTAGCGGGGGGGCTCAATGAGCAGTTCTTC. Protein sequence: CASSRLLAGGLNEQFF. The chain combines TRBV5-1 with TRBJ2-1, with TRBD2 matching 12 bases. CDR1 and CDR2 from the germline V gene are SGHRS and YFSETQ. Unmatched junction bases numbered 8, after V lost 4 bases and J lost 6 bases. The length of the CDR3 is 16 residues.

Many counts were recorded for this clonotype. The J gene is TRBJ1-6, the V gene TRBV6-1; 9 bases map to TRBD1. CDR1 and CDR2 (germline): MNHNS, SASEGT. The CDR3 runs to 15 residues. V shed 7 bases, J shed 9 bases, and the junction held 10 bases outside the gene matches. The CDR3 sequence is CASTEPRTGVSPLHF. As DNA, the CDR3 is TGTGCCAGCACCGAACCGCGGACAGGGGTTTCACCCCTCCACTTT.

This clonotype was counted many times. The genes are TRBV6-6 and TRBJ1-1, with 8 bases matching TRBD1. After removal of 5 bases from V and 1 base from J, the junction contained 6 bases not matched to a gene. Germline CDR1 MNHNY, CDR2 SVGAGI (reference sequence). This CDR3 is built from 15 residues. CDR3 bases: TGTGCCAGCAGTCTCCCGACAGGGGCGAACACTGAAGCTTTCTTT. Amino acid sequence: CASSLPTGANTEAFF.

This clonotype was detected ten times or more. The V gene is TRBV20-1, the J gene TRBJ2-1; no clear D gene. V was pared by 7 bases and J by 0 bases, with 10 bases between. Germline assignment: CDR1 DFQATT and CDR2 SNEGSKA (reference sequence). The CDR3 is 13 residues long. CDR3: CSVPEASYNEQFF. The CDR3 DNA reads TGCAGTGTTCCAGAGGCCTCCTACAATGAGCAGTTCTTC.

This clonotype was counted ten times or more. The V and J genes are TRBV5-1 and TRBJ1-5; D is uncertain. Germline V gene sequence: CDR1 SGHRS, CDR2 YFSETQ. The CDR3 consists of 14 residues. Trimming left V 1 base short and J 4 bases short, with 9 bases between. As DNA, the CDR3 is TGCGCCAGCAGCTTGAGTGCGGGTAATCAGCCCCAGCATTTT. Translating gives CASSLSAGNQPQHF.

This clonotype was seen ten or more times. CDR3 in amino acids: CASSRLGGPPYEQYF. The CDR3 nucleotides read TGTGCCAGCAGTCGCCTGGGGGGGCCCCCCTACGAGCAGTACTTC. V is TRBV2 and J is TRBJ2-7, with D possibly being TRBD2 (7 bases). This CDR3 has 15 residues. The germline V gene has CDR1 SNHLY and CDR2 FYNNEI. V was clipped by 5 bases and J by 2 bases, with 16 bases between them.

This clonotype is judged medium-sized. The chain recombines TRBV7-2 with TRBJ2-5; either TRBD1 or TRBD2 may fit D (5 bases each). The CDR3 is made up of 13 amino acids. CDR1 and CDR2 from the germline V gene are SGHTA and FQGNSA. V was pared by 1 base and J by 4 bases, with 7 bases between. CDR3 DNA: TGTGCCAGCAGCTTAGTAGGGACAGAGACCCAGTACTTC. Translating it yields CASSLVGTETQYF.

This clonotype was seen more than once but under ten times. The chain uses TRBV15 and TRBJ2-1; 8 nucleotides line up with TRBD2. Germline trimming cut 6 bases from V and 5 bases from J; bases unmatched to any gene: 3. Germline V lookup: CDR1 LNHNV, CDR2 YYDKDF (reference sequence). The CDR3 spans 13 residues. The CDR3 DNA reads as TGTGCCACCAGAGGACTAGCCCACAATGAGCAGTTCTTC. Translating gives CATRGLAHNEQFF.

This clonotype has more than one count but fewer than ten. The chain joins TRBV12-3 or TRBV12-4 to TRBJ1-1; a possible D gene is TRBD1 (5 bases). V shed 7 bases and J shed 8 bases, with 14 bases lying between them. This CDR3 region has 12 residues. The CDR3: CASKWGTSEAFF. DNA of the CDR3: TGTGCCAGCAAATGGGGGACTTCCGAAGCTTTCTTT.

This clonotype came up many times. This chain links TRBV7-2 with TRBJ1-2, with TRBD1 as a possible D gene (6 bases). The CDR3 length is 12 residues. V lost 3 bases and J lost 8, with 10 bases in between. The V gene's germline CDR1 is SGHTA and CDR2 FQGNSA. DNA of the CDR3: TGTGCCAGCAGCTTCCACGGGACAGGCTACACCTTC. This sequence encodes CASSFHGTGYTF.

This clonotype was seen many times. V and J are TRBV5-5 and TRBJ1-1; possible D gene TRBD1, 5 bases. Germline assignment: CDR1 SGHKS and CDR2 YYEKEE (reference sequence). V lost 0 bases and J lost 3, with 12 bases in between. The CDR3 is made up of 15 amino acids. The CDR3 reads CASSLEPGRDTEAFF. DNA of the CDR3: TGTGCCAGCAGCTTGGAGCCAGGGAGGGACACTGAAGCTTTCTTT.

Many counts were recorded for this clonotype. The CDR3, as DNA: TGTGCCAGCAGGATACAGGGCGGGGGCTACACCTTC. Amino acids: CASRIQGGGYTF. The chain has TRBV12-3 or TRBV12-4 and TRBJ1-2; D perhaps matches TRBD1 (6 bases). CDR3 length equals 12 residues. V lost 6 bases and J 8 bases, leaving 13 bases between the germline ends.

This clonotype has ten or more counts. The chain joins TRBV6-5 to TRBJ2-2; tentatively, D is TRBD1 (5 bases). CDR3 length equals 14 residues. Germline V gene data show CDR1 as MNHEY and CDR2 as SVGAGI. Trimming took 5 bases from V and 5 from J, leaving 12 bases between them. The CDR3 region has the DNA TGTGCCAGCAGTGCACAACACAGGACCGGGGAGCTGTTTTTT. Amino acids: CASSAQHRTGELFF.

The sample holds many counts of this clonotype. The chain joins TRBV24-1 to TRBJ1-5, with 9 positions matching TRBD1. The ends lost 9 bases at V and 2 bases at J; junction bases unmatched: 1. Germline V gene lookup returns CDR1 KGHDR and CDR2 SFDVKD. This CDR3 is 13 amino acids long. In DNA form, the CDR3 reads TGTGCCACCGGGGACAGGGGCAATCAGCCCCAGCATTTT. Amino acids: CATGDRGNQPQHF.

This clonotype was observed many times. This chain joins TRBV20-1 and TRBJ2-3; 9 bases match TRBD2. CDR3 length: 15 residues. Germline V CDR1 and CDR2: DFQATT, SNEGSKA (reference sequence). Unmatched junction bases numbered 2, after V lost 1 base and J lost 0 bases. The CDR3 DNA follows: TGCAGTGCTAGAGCTAGCGGGGAAAGCACAGATACGCAGTATTTT. It codes for CSARASGESTDTQYF.

In this sample, this clonotype turned up many times. The chain is built from TRBV5-1 and TRBJ2-5; no firm D call. CDR3 length: 14 amino acids. Germline values: CDR1 SGHRS, CDR2 YFSETQ. Trimming left V 0 bases short and J 0 bases short, with 6 bases between. The CDR3 nucleotides are TGCGCCAGCAGCTTGGAGGCTTACCAAGAGACCCAGTACTTC. Protein: CASSLEAYQETQYF. The full variable domain, in which reference TRBV5-1 and TRBJ2-5 provide the parts outside the CDR3, is KAGVTQTPRYLIKTRGQQVTLSCSPISGHRSVSWYQQTPGQGLQFLFEYFSETQRNKGNFPGRFSGRQFSNSRSEMNVSTLELGDSALYLCASSLEAYQETQYFGPGTRLLVL.

This clonotype was counted at least ten times. The rearrangement links TRBV6-5 to TRBJ2-7; D gene ambiguous. V lost 2 bases and J 2 bases, leaving 13 bases between the germline ends. This CDR3 is built from 15 residues. Germline loops: CDR1 MNHEY, CDR2 SVGAGI. The CDR3 DNA follows: TGTGCCAGCAGTTACACCCCAGACTCACCCTACGAGCAGTACTTC. This codes for CASSYTPDSPYEQYF.

Worth noting for this clonotype: This may be a read error, as it is one base from a much larger clone. The chain employs TRBV5-1 and TRBJ2-1; D remains ambiguous. Per the germline V gene, CDR1 is SGHRS and CDR2 is YFSETQ. The CDR3 has 16 amino acids. CDR3 coding DNA: TGCGCCAGCAGCCCCGACGGCCCGAGCTCCTACAATGCGCAGTTCTTC. Translating gives CASSPDGPSSYNAQFF.

This clonotype was seen at least ten times. The CDR3 region has the DNA TGCGCCAGCAGCTCGCGCGGGGGGGTGATAGAAGAGACCCAGTACTTC. This gives the protein CASSSRGGVIEETQYF. The rearrangement links TRBV5-1 to TRBJ2-5, with 9 bases fitting TRBD2. This CDR3 is built from 16 residues. Germline V gives CDR1 SGHRS, CDR2 YFSETQ. The V gene end was trimmed by 3 bases and the J gene end by 3 bases; junction bases not matched to a gene: 9.

The sample holds many counts of this clonotype. This chain connects TRBV5-1 to TRBJ2-7; D not certain. Trimming removed 0 bases at V and 2 bases at J, with 9 bases between. The CDR3 has 14 amino acids. CDR1 and CDR2 from the germline V gene are SGHRS and YFSETQ. CDR3 region: CASSLVPATYEQYF. The CDR3 DNA follows: TGCGCCAGCAGCTTGGTTCCAGCCACCTACGAGCAGTACTTC.